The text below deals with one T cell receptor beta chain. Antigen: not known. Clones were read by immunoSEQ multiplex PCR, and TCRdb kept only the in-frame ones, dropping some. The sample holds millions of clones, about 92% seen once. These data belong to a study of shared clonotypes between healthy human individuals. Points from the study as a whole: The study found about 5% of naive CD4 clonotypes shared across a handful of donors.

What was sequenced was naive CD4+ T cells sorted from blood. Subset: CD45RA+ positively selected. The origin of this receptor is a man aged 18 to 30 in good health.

The CDR3 here is CASSPDRGTDTQYF. Written as DNA, the CDR3 is TGTGCCAGCAGCCCGGACAGGGGCACAGATACGCAGTATTTT. The chain is built from TRBV21-1 and TRBJ2-3; the table's D call, TRBD1, has no DNA check behind it. TRBV21-1 is classified as a pseudogene. CDR3 length: 14 amino acids.